The next 25 T cell receptor beta chains were all read from a single sample in a study of blood T cell repertoires in COVID-19. The assay was immunoSEQ multiplex PCR, and TCRdb's table has in-frame clones only and misses some. The profile shows some 300,000 clones, 70% to 90% of them singletons. Sequencing was done on a sample of peripheral blood. Every receptor here comes from a woman between 70 and 85 years old with COVID-19, enrolled during active disease.

The J gene is TRBJ2-3, the V gene TRBV21-1; the table's TRBD2 call for D was not verified on the DNA. TRBV21-1 is noted as a pseudogene. The CDR3 is 13 amino acids. In DNA, the CDR3 is TGTGCCAGCAGCAAAGCGGGGGGAGATACGCAGTATTTT. Amino acids: CASSKAGGDTQYF.

The V gene is TRBV5-1, the J gene TRBJ2-1; 7 bases fit TRBD1. Trimming removed 4 bases from V and 7 bases from J; junction bases left unmatched: 8. Germline V CDR1 and CDR2: SGHRS, YFSETQ. The length of the CDR3 is 14 residues. In DNA, the CDR3 is TGCGCCAGCAGCCCCCGACAGGGACGGAATGAGCAGTTCTTC. It translates to CASSPRQGRNEQFF.

The gene calls are TRBV6-2 or TRBV6-3 and TRBJ1-4; D is unclear. The CDR3 contains 16 residues. Trimming left V 2 bases short and J 7 bases short, with 17 bases between. Germline CDR1 MNHEY, CDR2 SVGEGT. The CDR3 spells CASSYGEQPRREKLFF. The CDR3 nucleotides read TGTGCCAGCAGTTACGGGGAGCAGCCAAGGCGTGAAAAACTGTTTTTT.

This clone showed up just once. The rearrangement links TRBV9 to TRBJ1-6; D is possibly TRBD1 (5 bases). The CDR3 contains 15 residues. Germline-derived CDR1 and CDR2 are SGDLS and YYNGEE. V was cut by 4 bases and J by 9 bases, with 17 bases left in between. For the CDR3, the DNA is TGTGCCAGCAGCCCCGTTGTGGGGGGAAGTTCACCCCTCCACTTT. Translating gives CASSPVVGGSSPLHF.

This chain joins TRBV7-8 and TRBJ1-1; D may be TRBD1 (5 bases). V lost 7 bases, J lost 1 base, and 13 bases lay in between. Germline CDR1 SGHVS, CDR2 FQNEAQ. This CDR3 contains 14 residues. CDR3 coding DNA: TGTGCCAGCAATGGTCGCGGGGGGAACACTGAAGCTTTCTTT. Its protein product is CASNGRGGNTEAFF.

This rearrangement joins TRBV3-1 (or the pseudogene TRBV3-2) to TRBJ2-7; 9 nucleotides line up with TRBD1. CDR1 LGHDT and CDR2 YNNKEL come from the germline V gene (reference sequence). This CDR3 contains 14 residues. The V segment lost 4 bases and the J segment 4 bases; nucleotides outside the gene matches: 5. The CDR3 DNA follows: TGTGCCAGCAGCCCGGACAGGGGTACGTACGAGCAGTACTTC. The encoded protein is CASSPDRGTYEQYF.

The table lists this clone with a count of one. This chain joins TRBV4-3 and TRBJ2-3; TRBD2 might be the D (7 bases). The CDR3 extends over 18 amino acids. V lost 0 bases and J 6 bases, leaving 22 bases between the germline ends. The germline gives CDR1 LGHNA, CDR2 YSLEER. CDR3 nucleotide sequence: TGCGCCAGCAGCCAAGAGTACGCGGGGGCCCCTGCCGAGGATACGCAGTATTTT. It encodes CASSQEYAGAPAEDTQYF.

V usage is TRBV15 and J usage is TRBJ2-7; 9 nucleotides align to TRBD1. Trimming took 5 bases from V and 2 from J; bases not matched to a gene: 13. The CDR3 sequence is 17 residues long. The germline CDR1 and CDR2 sequences are LNHNV and YYDKDF (reference sequence). The CDR3 reads CATSRPERQGVAYEQYF. DNA for the CDR3: TGTGCCACCAGCCGGCCAGAAAGACAGGGGGTGGCCTACGAGCAGTACTTC.

V gene TRBV19 combines with J gene TRBJ2-7; tentative D call: TRBD2 (7 bases). V shed 7 bases and J shed 5 bases, with 15 bases lying between them. Germline CDR1 and CDR2: LNHDA and SQIVND (reference sequence). The CDR3 is 13 amino acids. Here the CDR3 reads CASMIRGGDEQYF. Here the CDR3 DNA reads TGTGCCAGTATGATCCGCGGGGGCGACGAGCAGTACTTC. Full variable domain (rest looked up from reference TRBV19 and TRBJ2-7): DGGITQSPKYLFRKEGQNVTLSCEQNLNHDAMYWYRQDPGQGLRLIYYSQIVNDFQKGDIAEGYSVSREKKESFPLTVTSAQKNPTAFYLCASMIRGGDEQYFGPGTRLTVT.

This clone was counted between two and nine times. This chain joins TRBV4-3 and TRBJ1-2; weak D call: TRBD1 (6 bases). Looked up from germline, CDR1 is LGHNA and CDR2 is YSLEER. The CDR3 has 16 residues. V dropped 1 base and J dropped 2 bases, with 14 bases sitting between them. The CDR3 nucleotides are TGCGCCAGCAGCCAAGTAAGAGGAGACAGGAACTATGGCTACACCTTC. Protein product: CASSQVRGDRNYGYTF.

This clone was seen only once. This chain uses TRBV5-1 with TRBJ2-5; 9 bases map to TRBD1. This CDR3 is built from 14 residues. Germline-derived CDR1 and CDR2 are SGHRS and YFSETQ. J gave up 2 bases and V 3 bases, and 2 bases lay outside the gene matches. CDR3 protein: CASSWGQGQETQYF. CDR3 coding DNA: TGCGCCAGCAGCTGGGGACAGGGTCAAGAGACCCAGTACTTC.

J is TRBJ2-1 and V is TRBV5-8; D uncertain. V lost 6 bases, J lost 0 bases, and 13 bases lay in between. The CDR3 extends over 15 amino acids. CDR1 and CDR2 (germline): SGHTS, YDEGEE. In DNA, the CDR3 is TGTGCCAGCATCCAAGGCGGCAACTCCTACAATGAGCAGTTCTTC. It yields the protein CASIQGGNSYNEQFF.

This chain joins TRBV7-3 and TRBJ2-7; D is perhaps TRBD2 (7 bases). The CDR3 sequence is 15 residues long. V was shortened by 3 bases and J by 2 bases, with 14 bases between the two germline ends. Germline CDR1 is SGHTA and CDR2 is FQGTGA. The CDR3 nucleotides read TGTGCCAGCAGCTTCCGCGGGGGCCTACCCTACGAGCAGTACTTC. The encoded protein is CASSFRGGLPYEQYF.

This clone is a singleton in its sample. V and J are TRBV5-6 and TRBJ1-1; D is ambiguous. This CDR3 has 13 amino acids. Looked up from germline, CDR1 is SGHDT and CDR2 is YYEEEE. V was clipped by 1 base and J by 4 bases, with 8 bases between them. This CDR3 reads CASSLLTGTEAFF. As DNA, the CDR3 is TGTGCCAGCAGCTTGCTAACGGGCACTGAAGCTTTCTTT.

The V gene is TRBV28, the J gene TRBJ1-1; unclear D gene. Trimming cost V 3 bases and J 5 bases, with 13 bases left between them. Germline assignment: CDR1 MDHEN and CDR2 SYDVKM. The CDR3 spans 14 residues. This CDR3 is CASSLVSGQTEAFF. The CDR3 region has the DNA TGTGCCAGCAGTTTGGTTAGCGGCCAAACTGAAGCTTTCTTT.

The chain uses TRBV28 and TRBJ1-4, with D tentatively TRBD1 (5 bases). The CDR3 runs 13 residues. The V gene lost 6 bases and the J gene lost 5 bases, with 10 bases spanning the gap. Germline V gene lookup returns CDR1 MDHEN and CDR2 SYDVKM. This chain's CDR3 is CASRSGPNEKLFF. DNA for the CDR3: TGTGCCAGCAGATCAGGGCCCAATGAAAAACTGTTTTTT.

This chain links TRBV7-9 with TRBJ2-3, with D possibly matching TRBD2 (6 bases). This CDR3 spans 13 amino acids. Trimming left V 5 bases short and J 3 bases short, with 9 bases between. Per the germline V gene, CDR1 is SEHNR and CDR2 is FQNEAQ (reference sequence). DNA of the CDR3: TGTGCCAGCAGCCTTGGACTAACAGATACGCAGTATTTT. Translated, it gives CASSLGLTDTQYF.

V and J are TRBV3-1 (or the pseudogene TRBV3-2) and TRBJ2-5; 9 bases align to TRBD2. The germline CDR1 and CDR2 sequences are LGHDT and YNNKEL (reference sequence). CDR3 length: 17 residues. The V segment lost 0 bases and the J segment 0 bases; nucleotides outside the gene matches: 5. CDR3 sequence reads: CASSQEAQRGDQETQYF. The CDR3 DNA reads as TGTGCCAGCAGCCAAGAGGCCCAGCGGGGGGACCAAGAGACCCAGTACTTC.

The rearrangement joins TRBV7-8 to TRBJ2-3; TRBD2 might be the D (5 bases). Trimming took 8 bases from V and 5 from J, leaving 14 bases between them. The V gene's germline CDR1 is SGHVS and CDR2 FQNEAQ. This CDR3 region has 13 residues. Here the CDR3 DNA reads TGTGCCAGCCGGCGGGCCCTCGAAGATACGCAGTATTTT. Translated, it gives CASRRALEDTQYF.

Only one count was recorded for this clone. V is TRBV28 and J is TRBJ1-2; 8 nucleotides align to TRBD1. J gave up 4 bases and V 5 bases, and 9 bases lay outside the gene matches. Per germline, CDR1 MDHEN and CDR2 SYDVKM. The CDR3 is 15 residues long. CDR3 region: CASSTGTGFLYGYTF. CDR3 DNA sequence: TGTGCCAGCAGTACCGGGACAGGTTTCCTCTATGGCTACACCTTC.

A few counts support this clone. The chain couples TRBV6-1 to TRBJ2-1; D gene ambiguous. Germline V gene data show CDR1 as MNHNS and CDR2 as SASEGT. This CDR3 is 12 amino acids long. The ends were cut back, 1 base at V and 8 bases at J, with 6 bases in the middle. CDR3 nucleotides: TGTGCCAGCAGTGAAGTTCAGTATGAGCAGTTCTTC. It yields the protein CASSEVQYEQFF.

This chain joins TRBV19 and TRBJ1-5; D gene ambiguous. This CDR3 region has 14 residues. V shed 5 bases and J shed 2 bases, with 10 bases lying between them. The germline CDR1 and CDR2 sequences are LNHDA and SQIVND (reference sequence). DNA for the CDR3: TGTGCCAGTAGTCCCTTAGAAGGCAATCAGCCCCAGCATTTT. Its translation is CASSPLEGNQPQHF.

Comment on this clone: In the same sample, other DNA sequences code for this CDR3. The chain carries TRBV7-2 and TRBJ2-7; maybe TRBD1 (5 bases). Germline lookup yields CDR1 SGHTA and CDR2 FQGNSA. The ends were cut back, 5 bases at V and 3 bases at J, with 8 bases in the middle. This CDR3 region has 12 residues. CDR3 DNA sequence: TGTGCCAGCAGCCTTACAGGCTACGAGCAGTACTTC. This sequence encodes CASSLTGYEQYF.

Points on this clone: The sample contains more than one DNA sequence encoding this CDR3. V and J are TRBV19 and TRBJ1-1; 9 bases agree with TRBD1. The germline gives CDR1 LNHDA, CDR2 SQIVND (reference sequence). The CDR3 extends over 13 amino acids. Germline trimming cut 6 bases from V and 4 bases from J; bases unmatched to any gene: 3. The CDR3 region has the DNA TGTGCCAGTAGGGACAGGGGTGGCACTGAAGCTTTCTTT. Translating it yields CASRDRGGTEAFF.

The V gene is TRBV27, the J gene TRBJ2-3; TRBD1 matches 8 bases. This CDR3 has 14 residues. Losses at the gene ends were 5 bases for V and 4 bases for J; bases not matched to a gene: 5. CDR1 is MNHEY, CDR2 SMNVEV, per germline (reference sequence). The CDR3 is CASSTIQGADTQYF. For the CDR3, the DNA is TGTGCCAGCAGTACCATACAGGGGGCAGATACGCAGTATTTT.